This T cell receptor (beta chain) was captured in a study of OX40 agonist ivuxolimab in advanced cancers. Trimming took 4 bases from V and 7 from J, leaving 19 bases between them. Germline-derived CDR1 and CDR2 are MDHEN and SYDVKM. The CDR3 spans 15 residues. General study findings and limits: With doses of 0.1-3.0 mg/kg, partial responders showed among the lowest clonal expansion.

This clone has only one observation. No antigen is known for it. Using immunoSEQ multiplex PCR, the repertoire was profiled, and TCRdb retains in-frame clones only, with some absent. The sample yields 99,000 or so clones, about 84% seen once. The TCR originated in an adult with an advanced solid tumor such as melanoma, head and neck, liver or kidney cancer. The sequences come from CD4+ or CD8+ T cells sorted from blood, collected in a trial of the OX40 agonist ivuxolimab. J is TRBJ1-2 and V is TRBV28; D is unresolved. The CDR3, as DNA: TGTGCCAGCAGTTCCCCCCAAGGGATAGGCAGTGGCTACACCTTC. This translates into CASSSPQGIGSGYTF.